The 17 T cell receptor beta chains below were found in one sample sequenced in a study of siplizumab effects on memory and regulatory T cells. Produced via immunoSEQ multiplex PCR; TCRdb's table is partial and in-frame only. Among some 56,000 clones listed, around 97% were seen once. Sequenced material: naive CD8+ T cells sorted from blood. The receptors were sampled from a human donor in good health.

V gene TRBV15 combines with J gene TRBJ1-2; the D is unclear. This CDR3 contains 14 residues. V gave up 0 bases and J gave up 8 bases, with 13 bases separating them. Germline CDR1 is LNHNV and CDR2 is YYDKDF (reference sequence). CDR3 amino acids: CATSRDSIRGGYTF. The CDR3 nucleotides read TGTGCCACCAGCAGAGATTCGATCAGAGGAGGCTACACCTTC. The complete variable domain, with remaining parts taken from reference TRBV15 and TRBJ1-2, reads DAMVIQNPRYQVTQFGKPVTLSCSQTLNHNVMYWYQQKSSQAPKLLFHYYDKDFNNEADTPDNFQSRRPNTSFCFLDIRSPGLGDTAMYLCATSRDSIRGGYTFGSGTRLTVV.

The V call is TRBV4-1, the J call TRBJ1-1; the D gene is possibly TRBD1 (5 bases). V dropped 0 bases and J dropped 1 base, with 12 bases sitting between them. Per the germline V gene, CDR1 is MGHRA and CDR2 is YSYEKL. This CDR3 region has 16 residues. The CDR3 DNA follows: TGCGCCAGCAGCCAAGATAGGGGTCTCGGGAACACTGAAGCTTTCTTT. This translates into CASSQDRGLGNTEAFF.

CDR3 DNA sequence: TGTGCCAGTAGTTCCCGGAGACTAACGGGTTGGGAAAAACTGTTTTTT. It specifies CASSSRRLTGWEKLFF. The rearrangement uses TRBV19 and TRBJ1-4; D is ambiguous. Trimming took off 5 bases at V and 8 bases at J, with 21 bases between the two ends. Germline V gene data show CDR1 as LNHDA and CDR2 as SQIVND (reference sequence). CDR3 length: 16 amino acids.

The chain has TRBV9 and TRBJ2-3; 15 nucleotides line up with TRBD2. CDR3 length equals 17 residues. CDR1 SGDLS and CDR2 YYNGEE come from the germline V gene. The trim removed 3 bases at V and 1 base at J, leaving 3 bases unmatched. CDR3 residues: CASSARTSGGGTDTQYF. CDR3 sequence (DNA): TGTGCCAGCAGCGCCCGGACTAGCGGGGGGGGCACAGATACGCAGTATTTT.

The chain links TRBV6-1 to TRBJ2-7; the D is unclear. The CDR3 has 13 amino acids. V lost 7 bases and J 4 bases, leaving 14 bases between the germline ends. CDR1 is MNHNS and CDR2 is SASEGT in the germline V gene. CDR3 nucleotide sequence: TGTGCCAGCAATACGCTACCGCTTTACGAGCAGTACTTC. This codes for CASNTLPLYEQYF.

DNA for the CDR3: TGTGCCAGCAGTGAATTGGGGGGGGCCAACGTCCTGACTTTC. It yields the protein CASSELGGANVLTF. The chain uses TRBV6-1 and TRBJ2-6; D is ambiguous. Germline-derived CDR1 and CDR2 are MNHNS and SASEGT. V lost 2 bases, J lost 4 bases, and 6 bases lay in between. CDR3 size: 14 residues.

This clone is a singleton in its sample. CDR3 loop: CASSIGLGANTEAFF. CDR3 DNA: TGTGCCAGTAGTATAGGGTTAGGAGCGAACACTGAAGCTTTCTTT. The chain carries TRBV19 and TRBJ1-1; D call uncertain. Germline V lookup: CDR1 LNHDA, CDR2 SQIVND (reference sequence). V was pared by 1 base and J by 1 base, with 10 bases between. CDR3 length: 15 residues.

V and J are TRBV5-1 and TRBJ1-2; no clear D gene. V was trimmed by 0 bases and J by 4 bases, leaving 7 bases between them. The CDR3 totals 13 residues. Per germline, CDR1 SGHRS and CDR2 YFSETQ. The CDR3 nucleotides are TGCGCCAGCAGCTTGGACGACGGCTATGGCTACACCTTC. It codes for CASSLDDGYGYTF.

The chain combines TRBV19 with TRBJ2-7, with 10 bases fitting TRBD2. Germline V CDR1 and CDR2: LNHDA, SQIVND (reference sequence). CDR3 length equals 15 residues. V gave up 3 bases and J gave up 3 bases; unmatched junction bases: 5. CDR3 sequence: CASSIGASGSYEQYF. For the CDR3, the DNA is TGTGCCAGTAGTATCGGGGCTAGCGGGAGCTACGAGCAGTACTTC. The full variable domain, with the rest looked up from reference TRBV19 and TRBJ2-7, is DGGITQSPKYLFRKEGQNVTLSCEQNLNHDAMYWYRQDPGQGLRLIYYSQIVNDFQKGDIAEGYSVSREKKESFPLTVTSAQKNPTAFYLCASSIGASGSYEQYFGPGTRLTVT.

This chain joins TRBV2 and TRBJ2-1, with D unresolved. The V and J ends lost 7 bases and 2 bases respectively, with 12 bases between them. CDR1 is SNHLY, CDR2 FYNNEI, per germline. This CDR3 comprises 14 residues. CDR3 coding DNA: TGTGCCAGCAAATCCCAGACAACCTACAATGAGCAGTTCTTC. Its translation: CASKSQTTYNEQFF.

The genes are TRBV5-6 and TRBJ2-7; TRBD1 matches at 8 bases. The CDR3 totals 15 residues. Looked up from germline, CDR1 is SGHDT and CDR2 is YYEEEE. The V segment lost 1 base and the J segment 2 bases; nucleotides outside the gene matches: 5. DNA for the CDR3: TGTGCCAGCAGCTTGTGGGACAGGCCAACCTACGAGCAGTACTTC. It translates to CASSLWDRPTYEQYF.

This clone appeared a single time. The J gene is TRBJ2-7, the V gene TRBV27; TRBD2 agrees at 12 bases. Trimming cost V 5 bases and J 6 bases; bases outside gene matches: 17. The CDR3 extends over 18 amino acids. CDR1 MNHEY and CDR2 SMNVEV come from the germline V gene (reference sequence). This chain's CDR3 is CASSKGTSGWNRASEQYF. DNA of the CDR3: TGTGCCAGCAGTAAGGGGACTAGCGGGTGGAATCGGGCCTCCGAGCAGTACTTC.

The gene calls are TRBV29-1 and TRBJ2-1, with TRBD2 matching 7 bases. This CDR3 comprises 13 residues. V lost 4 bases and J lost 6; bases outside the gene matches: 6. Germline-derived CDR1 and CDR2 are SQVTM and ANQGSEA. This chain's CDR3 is CSVALADPNEQFF. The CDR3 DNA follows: TGCAGCGTTGCTCTAGCGGATCCCAATGAGCAGTTCTTC.

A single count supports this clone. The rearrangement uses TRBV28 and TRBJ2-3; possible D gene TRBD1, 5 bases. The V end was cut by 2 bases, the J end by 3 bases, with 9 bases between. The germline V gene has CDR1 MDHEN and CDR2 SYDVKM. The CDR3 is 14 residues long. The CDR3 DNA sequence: TGTGCCAGCAGTTTAACAGGTCTAACAGATACGCAGTATTTT. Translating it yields CASSLTGLTDTQYF.

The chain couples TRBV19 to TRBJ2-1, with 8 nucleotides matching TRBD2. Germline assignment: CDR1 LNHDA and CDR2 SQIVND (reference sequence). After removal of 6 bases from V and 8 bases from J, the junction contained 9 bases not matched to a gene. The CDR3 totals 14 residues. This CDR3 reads CASSSPGLGDEQFF. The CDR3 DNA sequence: TGTGCCAGTAGCTCTCCGGGACTAGGCGATGAGCAGTTCTTC.

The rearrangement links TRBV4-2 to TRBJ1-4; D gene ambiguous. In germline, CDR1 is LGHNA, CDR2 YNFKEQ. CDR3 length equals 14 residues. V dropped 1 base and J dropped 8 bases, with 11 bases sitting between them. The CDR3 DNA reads TGTGCCAGCAGCCAAGTGGCAGTTGGCGAAAAACTGTTTTTT. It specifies CASSQVAVGEKLFF.

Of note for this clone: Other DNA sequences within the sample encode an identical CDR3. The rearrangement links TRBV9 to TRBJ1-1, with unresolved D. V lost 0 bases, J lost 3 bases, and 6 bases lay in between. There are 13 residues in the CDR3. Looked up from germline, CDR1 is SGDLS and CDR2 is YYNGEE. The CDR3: CASSVDGDTEAFF. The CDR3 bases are TGTGCCAGCAGCGTAGACGGGGACACTGAAGCTTTCTTT.